The clone carrying this T cell receptor (beta chain) occurred a few times. Its antigen is currently unknown. Averaging approximately 120 mL, one heparinised blood draw came from each individual donor. Via the markers CD45RO/CCR7/CD25/CD127/CD95/CD27, stem cell-like memory, regulatory, central memory and naive CD4+ cells were sorted. The source of the sample is a study of beta chain features in type 1 diabetes. Looking at the study overall: Sorted cell examination encompassed approximately 110 million cells across all samples. General study results and limits: Moderate but significant shortening of TCRB CDR3s was recorded in all four CD4+ subsets from Type 1 diabetes patients.

Investigators reverse transcribed all isolated RNA, so they sequenced expressed TCRB transcripts. Naive, central memory and regulatory T cell samples yielded around 3.9 million reads on average. Libraries were prepared by immunoSEQ multiplex PCR; TCRdb keeps only in-frame clonotypes and omits some of them. This table holds roughly 70,000 clones, nearly 50% found once. V was cut by 10 bases and J by 6 bases, with 13 bases left in between. Germline V CDR1 and CDR2: ENHRY, SYGVKD. The CDR3 length is 12 residues. The material sequenced was central memory CD4+ T cells from blood. The sequence was obtained from a man aged 25 to 45 with type 1 diabetes. The rearrangement joins TRBV10-3 to TRBJ2-1, with D hard to call. The DNA for the CDR3 is TGTGCCACCCATGAGCCAGGCAATGAGCAGTTCTTC. This sequence encodes CATHEPGNEQFF.